These 16 T cell receptor beta chains were all obtained from the same sample, sequenced in a study of blood T cell repertoires in COVID-19. The table came from immunoSEQ multiplex PCR; TCRdb's copy has only in-frame clones and leaves some out. The data hold some 260,000 clones, with 70% to 90% observed a single time. Sequenced: peripheral blood. The receptors were sampled from a human donor in a cohort sampled during active COVID-19.

The chain joins TRBV7-2 to TRBJ2-7; 11 nucleotides agree with TRBD2. The V gene end was trimmed by 5 bases and the J gene end by 7 bases; junction bases not matched to a gene: 7. This CDR3 spans 14 amino acids. Germline V gene data show CDR1 as SGHTA and CDR2 as FQGNSA. CDR3 bases: TGTGCCAGCAGCCTTAGCGGGGGGGCTCGGGAGCAGTACTTC. Its protein product is CASSLSGGAREQYF. The variable domain in full, completed from reference TRBV7-2 and TRBJ2-7, reads GAGVSQSPSNKVTEKGKDVELRCDPISGHTALYWYRQSLGQGLEFLIYFQGNSAPDKSGLPSDRFSAERTGGSVSTLTIQRTQQEDSAVYLCASSLSGGAREQYFGPGTRLTVT.

The chain is built from TRBV6-4 and TRBJ2-7; maybe TRBD1 (6 bases). Trimming cost V 6 bases and J 4 bases, with 13 bases left between them. This CDR3 contains 13 residues. CDR1 is MRHNA and CDR2 is SNTAGT in the germline V gene. CDR3 nucleotide sequence: TGTGCCAGCAGAACAGGGACGCCATACGAGCAGTACTTC. It codes for CASRTGTPYEQYF.

The chain recombines TRBV19 with TRBJ2-7; 8 bases align to TRBD1. Per germline, CDR1 LNHDA and CDR2 SQIVND (reference sequence). V shed 1 base, J shed 3 bases, and the junction held 5 bases outside the gene matches. This CDR3 is 15 amino acids long. CDR3 protein: CASSIGQGALYEQYF. In nucleotides, the CDR3 is TGTGCCAGTAGTATAGGGCAGGGGGCTCTCTACGAGCAGTACTTC.

The V and J genes are TRBV19 and TRBJ1-5; D gene uncertain. This CDR3 region has 14 residues. Trimming stripped 7 bases from V and 3 bases from J, with 13 bases between. CDR1 is LNHDA and CDR2 is SQIVND in the germline V gene (reference sequence). CDR3 in amino acids: CASNSRSPNQPQHF. CDR3 nucleotide sequence: TGTGCCAGTAACAGCCGGTCCCCCAATCAGCCCCAGCATTTT.

The chain has TRBV6-6 and TRBJ2-3; 12 positions match TRBD2. Trimming took 6 bases from V and 4 from J; bases not matched to a gene: 8. The CDR3 sequence is 16 residues long. Germline values: CDR1 MNHNY, CDR2 SVGAGI (reference sequence). The CDR3 loop reads CASRPASGGAADTQYF. CDR3 nucleotides: TGTGCCAGCAGACCGGCTAGCGGGGGGGCCGCAGATACGCAGTATTTT.

The chain is built from TRBV19 and TRBJ2-5; D may be TRBD2 (6 bases). The CDR3 spans 14 residues. The germline gives CDR1 LNHDA, CDR2 SQIVND (reference sequence). V lost 5 bases and J lost 3, with 13 bases in between. The CDR3 sequence is CASSHWDFEETQYF. Here the CDR3 DNA reads TGTGCCAGTAGTCATTGGGACTTTGAAGAGACCCAGTACTTC.

J is TRBJ1-1 and V is TRBV27; D call uncertain. V shed 4 bases and J shed 2 bases, with 11 bases lying between them. CDR1 is MNHEY, CDR2 SMNVEV, per germline (reference sequence). There are 14 residues in the CDR3. The CDR3 DNA is TGTGCCAGCAGTTATCCCGGGGATAACACTGAAGCTTTCTTT. Its protein product is CASSYPGDNTEAFF.

The rearrangement uses TRBV27 and TRBJ1-2, with a weak D call TRBD1 (5 bases). The germline CDR1 and CDR2 sequences are MNHEY and SMNVEV (reference sequence). This CDR3 is built from 16 residues. V gave up 1 base and J gave up 8 bases, with 20 bases separating them. For the CDR3, the DNA is TGTGCCAGCAGTTTATGGGACTCAGTTGGGGTGGAGGGCTACACCTTC. As protein: CASSLWDSVGVEGYTF.

V and J are TRBV4-1 and TRBJ2-2, with a weak D call TRBD2 (5 bases). CDR1 and CDR2 from the germline V gene are MGHRA and YSYEKL. This CDR3 comprises 20 residues. Trimming left V 2 bases short and J 0 bases short, with 22 bases between. CDR3 region: CASSQRKRTLFTANTGELFF. CDR3 nucleotide sequence: TGCGCCAGCAGCCAACGCAAACGGACTCTCTTTACCGCGAACACCGGGGAGCTGTTTTTT.

The gene calls are TRBV7-9 and TRBJ1-5; TRBD1 is a possible D gene (5 bases). V dropped 4 bases and J dropped 0 bases, with 13 bases sitting between them. The CDR3 has 16 residues. Germline CDR1 is SEHNR and CDR2 is FQNEAQ (reference sequence). The CDR3: CASSSLTENSNQPQHF. In nucleotides, the CDR3 is TGTGCCAGCAGCTCCTTGACAGAGAATAGCAATCAGCCCCAGCATTTT.

CDR3 nucleotides: TGTGCCAGCAGCCCGACAGGGCTTAAAGGAAACACTGAAGCTTTCTTT. Translated, it gives CASSPTGLKGNTEAFF. This chain connects TRBV7-3 to TRBJ1-1; 7 nucleotides line up with TRBD1. Germline CDR1 reads SGHTA; CDR2 reads FQGTGA. Losses at the gene ends were 5 bases for V and 2 bases for J; bases not matched to a gene: 11. This CDR3 comprises 16 residues. Supplemented by reference TRBV7-3 and TRBJ1-1, the full variable domain reads GAGVSQTPSNKVTEKGKYVELRCDPISGHTALYWYRQSLGQGPEFLIYFQGTGAADDSGLPNDRFFAVRPEGSVSTLKIQRTERGDSAVYLCASSPTGLKGNTEAFFGQGTRLTVV.

J is TRBJ2-7 and V is TRBV5-4; 14 nucleotides match TRBD2. This CDR3 is built from 17 residues. Germline assignment: CDR1 SGHNT and CDR2 YYREEE (reference sequence). With V trimmed by 3 bases and J by 2 bases, 7 bases remained unmatched. The CDR3 DNA sequence: TGTGCCAGCAGCTCGGGTCCGGGACTAGCGGGAGCCTACGAGCAGTACTTC. This translates into CASSSGPGLAGAYEQYF.

The chain carries TRBV2 and TRBJ1-5; no definite D call. From germline, CDR1 is SNHLY and CDR2 FYNNEI. This CDR3 spans 13 amino acids. V was pared by 7 bases and J by 0 bases, with 7 bases between. CDR3 region: CASILDSNQPQHF. CDR3 DNA sequence: TGTGCCAGCATCTTAGATAGCAATCAGCCCCAGCATTTT.

CDR3 amino acids: CASSVDSGQGKYSGNTIYF. The CDR3 DNA follows: TGTGCCAGCAGCGTTGACTCGGGACAGGGTAAATACTCTGGAAACACCATATATTTT. V usage is TRBV9 and J usage is TRBJ1-3; 9 nucleotides align to TRBD1. V dropped 2 bases and J dropped 0; count of bases not matched to a gene: 12. The CDR3 consists of 19 residues. Germline loops: CDR1 SGDLS, CDR2 YYNGEE.

The chain uses TRBV5-5 and TRBJ2-7; D not resolved. Germline lookup yields CDR1 SGHKS and CDR2 YYEKEE (reference sequence). Trimming shortened V by 4 bases and J by 2 bases, and 7 bases separated the two germline ends. CDR3 length: 12 amino acids. The CDR3 sequence is CASSRDPYEQYF. The CDR3 coding sequence is TGTGCCAGCAGCAGAGATCCCTACGAGCAGTACTTC. Complete variable domain (other parts from reference TRBV5-5 and TRBJ2-7): DAGVTQSPTHLIKTRGQQVTLRCSPISGHKSVSWYQQVLGQGPQFIFQYYEKEERGRGNFPDRFSARQFPNYSSELNVNALLLGDSALYLCASSRDPYEQYFGPGTRLTVT.

The rearrangement uses TRBV5-1 and TRBJ2-7, with 10 bases aligning to TRBD2. The length of the CDR3 is 17 residues. The germline gives CDR1 SGHRS, CDR2 YFSETQ. Trimming removed 4 bases from V and 1 base from J; junction bases left unmatched: 11. This CDR3 is CASSKHLDSGGSYEQYF. The CDR3 region has the DNA TGCGCCAGCAGCAAGCACCTAGATAGCGGGGGGTCCTACGAGCAGTACTTC.